These T cell receptor beta chains were read from a single sample in a study of T cells after yellow fever vaccination. MiXCR, run by TCRdb on the 5' RACE reads, gives a single entry per CDR3 protein. The sample has 250,000 to 300,000 distinct CDR3 sequences; 10% to 15% are singletons. Sequenced material: CD4+ T cells sorted from PBMCs, taken 45 days after the yellow fever booster vaccination. All receptors come from a man between 25 and 39 years old who received the YFV17D yellow fever vaccine. The CDR3 runs from the conserved cysteine through the conserved F or W. The D gene is left open where the match is weak. Not every row has a clone size; where given, it reads once, few, many or a size class.

v_call	j_call	d_call	clone_size	cdr3_nt	cdr3_aa
TRBV6-5	TRBJ2-5	TRBD1	few	TGTGCCAGCAGTTCCACAGGGGGCGGAGAGACCCAGTACTTC	CASSSTGGGETQYF
TRBV2	TRBJ2-2	NA	few	TGTGCCAGCAAGGGGACCGCGAACACCGGGGAGCTGTTTTTT	CASKGTANTGELFF
TRBV20-1	TRBJ2-7	NA	few	TGCAGTGCAAAGTCAGACAGCAAACCGTCCCTCTACGAGCAGTACTTC	CSAKSDSKPSLYEQYF
TRBV5-1	TRBJ2-5	TRBD2	NA	TGCGCCAGCAGGAGGCTAGCGGGGAATCAAGAGACCCAGTACTTC	CASRRLAGNQETQYF
TRBV7-2	TRBJ2-1	TRBD2	few	TGTGCCAGCAGCTTAGTGGCTAGCGGCTACAATGAGCAGTTCTTC	CASSLVASGYNEQFF
TRBV20-1	TRBJ2-3	TRBD2	few	TGCAGTGCTAGACCCGGACGGACTAGCGAAATAAATACGCAGTATTTT	CSARPGRTSEINTQYF
TRBV20-1	TRBJ2-5	NA	few	TGCAGTGCTAGAGCTCAAGGGGGGGAGACCCAGTACTTC	CSARAQGGETQYF
TRBV5-6	TRBJ2-3	NA	NA	TGTGCCAGCAGCTTGCGGGAGAATACGCAGTATTTT	CASSLRENTQYF
TRBV5-6	TRBJ2-1	TRBD1	few	TGTGCCAGCAGCTTCGTAGGGGGCGCTTTAATTCGGGAGCAGTTCTTC	CASSFVGGALIREQFF
TRBV10-1	TRBJ2-2	NA	few	TGCGCCAGCAGTCCGCCAGGGGCCTCCGGGGAGCTGTTTTTT	CASSPPGASGELFF
TRBV6-2/TRBV6-3	TRBJ2-4	NA	NA	TGTGCCAGCAGTTATGTTGGGTCGTTTCAGTACTTC	CASSYVGSFQYF
TRBV5-5	TRBJ2-3	TRBD2	many	TGTGCCAGCAGCGTGGGAGCGGGGATTGGCACAGATACGCAGTATTTT	CASSVGAGIGTDTQYF
TRBV5-6	TRBJ2-5	NA	NA	TGTGCCAGCAACGGAGCTAGCGACCAGACCCAGTACTTC	CASNGASDQTQYF
TRBV24-1	TRBJ2-1	TRBD2	NA	TGTGCCACCAGTGGTGGCGGGAGCTCCTACAATGAGCAGTTCTTC	CATSGGGSSYNEQFF
TRBV12-3/TRBV12-4	TRBJ1-2	NA	many	TGTGCCAGCAGTTTAGGTTCTTATGGCTACACCTTC	CASSLGSYGYTF
TRBV20-1	TRBJ2-2	TRBD2	NA	TGCAGTGCTAGGCTCGCGCGGGAGGGCCCCACCGGGGAGCTGTTTTTT	CSARLAREGPTGELFF
TRBV6-5	TRBJ2-3	TRBD1	few	TGTGCCAGCAGTTACTCCCGGACAGGTCGCACAGATACGCAGTATTTT	CASSYSRTGRTDTQYF
TRBV7-2	TRBJ2-5	NA	NA	TGTGCCAGCAGCTTAGAATTAAGTACAGAGACCCAGTACTTC	CASSLELSTETQYF
TRBV2	TRBJ2-3	NA	few	TGTGCCAGCAGTGGGGATGCTAGCACAGATACGCAGTATTTT	CASSGDASTDTQYF
TRBV1	TRBJ2-7	NA	few	TGCACCAGCCCCCGGGCTGGATCCTACGAGCAGTACTTC	CTSPRAGSYEQYF
TRBV20-1	TRBJ2-6	NA	NA	TGCAGTGCTAGAGCCCCCAGGGCTGGGGCCAACGTCCTGACTTTC	CSARAPRAGANVLTF
TRBV5-1	TRBJ2-7	NA	few	TGCGCCAGCAGCTTGGGACACTCGAAGGCTGGCGAGCAGTACTTC	CASSLGHSKAGEQYF
TRBV4-3	TRBJ2-2	NA	few	TGCGCCAGCAGCCCAGACTCGAGAATAGGGGAGCTGTTTTTT	CASSPDSRIGELFF
TRBV4-3	TRBJ2-3	NA	few	TGCGCCAGCAGCCAAGAATACCCTAGCACAGATACGCAGTATTTT	CASSQEYPSTDTQYF
TRBV20-1	TRBJ1-3	TRBD1	NA	TGCAGTGCTAGGGGACAGCTGGCTGGAAACACCATATATTTT	CSARGQLAGNTIYF
TRBV6-5	TRBJ2-5	TRBD2	NA	TGTGCCAGCAGTTACTCGGCTAGCGGGAGAGTAGAGACCCAGTACTTC	CASSYSASGRVETQYF
TRBV5-6	TRBJ2-2	NA	NA	TGTGCCAGCAGCTTGGTCGGAGCAGGGATAAACACCGGGGAGCTGTTTTTT	CASSLVGAGINTGELFF
TRBV12-3/TRBV12-4	TRBJ1-1	TRBD1	few	TGTGCCAGCAGTGTACAGGGGGCGTACACTGAAGCTTTCTTT	CASSVQGAYTEAFF
TRBV6-1	TRBJ2-3	NA	few	TGTGCCAGCAGCCCCGGACGCGTCACAGATACGCAGTATTTT	CASSPGRVTDTQYF
TRBV5-1	TRBJ2-5	NA	few	TGCGCCAGCAGCCCCGGACAGTTGGGGACCCAGTACTTC	CASSPGQLGTQYF
TRBV20-1	TRBJ2-3	TRBD1	many	TGCAGTGCTAGTCGACAGGGTCTCACAGATACGCAGTATTTT	CSASRQGLTDTQYF
TRBV25-1	TRBJ2-1	TRBD2	NA	TGTGCCAGCAGTCGAGGTGGGCTAGCGGGAACTGAGCAGTTCTTC	CASSRGGLAGTEQFF
TRBV6-1	TRBJ2-3	TRBD2	few	TGTGCCAGCACTCGGGGGGGGTACCCCGACACAGATACGCAGTATTTT	CASTRGGYPDTDTQYF
TRBV20-1	TRBJ2-7	TRBD2	NA	TGCAGTGCTAGGGCGACTAGCGGGGGAAACTACGAGCAGTACTTC	CSARATSGGNYEQYF
TRBV20-1	TRBJ2-3	NA	NA	TGCAGTGCTCGCCCGGGACCCAGAAGCACAGATACGCAGTATTTT	CSARPGPRSTDTQYF
TRBV15	TRBJ1-2	NA	few	TGTGCCACCAGCAGAGATTCCCCCACGACGGGTGGCTACACCTTC	CATSRDSPTTGGYTF
TRBV6-2/TRBV6-3	TRBJ2-1	TRBD2	NA	TGTGCCAGCAGTTCTCTCGGACCTAGGACTAGCGGGAGGGGGGGCTCCTCCAATGAGCAGTTCTTC	CASSSLGPRTSGRGGSSNEQFF
TRBV14	TRBJ2-1	TRBD2	few	TGTGCCAGCAGCCCAAGTAGCGGGAGATCGCAGTTCTTC	CASSPSSGRSQFF
TRBV20-1	TRBJ1-4	NA	NA	TGCAGTGCTAGCCGGGATTTGGATGAAAAACTGTTTTTT	CSASRDLDEKLFF
TRBV5-1	TRBJ1-1	NA	few	TGCGCCAGCAGCTTCGAACAGGGGAACACTGAAGCTTTCTTT	CASSFEQGNTEAFF
TRBV29-1	TRBJ2-6	TRBD1	NA	TGCAGCGTTGGACAGGGTGGCGGGGCCAACGTCCTGACTTTC	CSVGQGGGANVLTF
TRBV7-8	TRBJ2-7	NA	NA	TGTGCCAGCAGCCCCGGGACTCTCCCGTCCGAGCAGTACTTC	CASSPGTLPSEQYF
TRBV7-2	TRBJ2-5	NA	NA	TGTGCCAGCAGCTTAGTAGCTAGCTCGGAGACCCAGTACTTC	CASSLVASSETQYF
TRBV5-5	TRBJ2-7	NA	few	TGTGCCAGCAGCTTAAAATCGTTGGGCGAGCAGTACTTC	CASSLKSLGEQYF
TRBV4-3	TRBJ1-6	NA	once	TGCTCCAGCAGCCAAGGAGGGGCTAATTCACCCCTCCACTTT	CSSSQGGANSPLHF
TRBV20-1	TRBJ2-7	NA	few	TGCAGTGCCGCGAGGAGGGGGGGCTACGAGCAGTACTTC	CSAARRGGYEQYF
TRBV6-5	TRBJ2-1	NA	NA	TGTGCCAGCAGTTTTGCCAGGAACTACAATGAGCAGTTCTTC	CASSFARNYNEQFF
TRBV11-2	TRBJ1-5	TRBD1	NA	TGTGCCAGCAGCCCCAGAAGGGGGGGACAGGCGTTACGGTGGCCCCAGCATTTT	CASSPRRGGQALRWPQHF
TRBV5-1	TRBJ2-1	NA	NA	TGCGCCAGCAGCGTGGGACCCGGGCAAGAGCAGTTCTTC	CASSVGPGQEQFF
TRBV9	TRBJ2-1	NA	NA	TGTGCCAGCAGCCCTGTCGTGGAGACGAATGAGCAGTTCTTC	CASSPVVETNEQFF
TRBV29-1	TRBJ2-5	TRBD1	NA	TGCAGCGTTGAACGGGACAGGGGAGTGGGGGAGACCCAGTACTTC	CSVERDRGVGETQYF
TRBV7-2	TRBJ2-4	TRBD1	few	TGTGCCAGCAGCCGTCGGGACAGGGCCAAAAACATTCAGTACTTC	CASSRRDRAKNIQYF
TRBV30	TRBJ2-7	NA	few	TGTGCCTGGAAGCGGGCAGGGGGCTCCTACGAGCAGTACTTC	CAWKRAGGSYEQYF
TRBV6-1	TRBJ2-3	TRBD2	few	TGTGCCAGCAGACGTATAGGACTAGCGGGAGTATTGGATACGCAGTATTTT	CASRRIGLAGVLDTQYF
TRBV18	TRBJ2-3	NA	few	TGTGCCAGCTCACCCCCAACTGGAGGGATAGGCTCAATTACGCAGTATTTT	CASSPPTGGIGSITQYF
TRBV20-1	TRBJ2-1	TRBD2	many	TGCAGTGTTGCTAGGGCTAGCGGGAGGGTCGGCAATGAGCAGTTCTTC	CSVARASGRVGNEQFF
TRBV6-1	TRBJ2-7	NA	few	TGTGCCAGCAGTGAAGAGGGGCTTGTCCGGTACGAGCAGTACTTC	CASSEEGLVRYEQYF
TRBV7-9	TRBJ1-1	NA	few	TGTGCCAGCAGCCCCCTGGAGGCGAACACTGAAGCTTTCTTT	CASSPLEANTEAFF
TRBV7-9	TRBJ2-7	NA	few	TGTGCCAGCAGACAGCACTCCTACGAGCAGTACTTC	CASRQHSYEQYF